The sequence of this T cell receptor (beta chain) was determined in a study of T cell repertoires in cytomegalovirus infection. Trimming cost V 3 bases and J 8 bases; bases outside gene matches: 4. CDR1 is SGHTA and CDR2 is FQGNSA in the germline V gene. The CDR3 totals 13 residues. At least ten counts were recorded for this clonotype. Its antigen is unidentified. Via MiXCR, TCRdb re-called the reads, giving one row per CDR3 protein. The sample has 100,000 to 150,000 distinct CDR3 sequences; over 30% are singletons. The clonotype originates from a human donor in good health (CMV status not recorded). Some clones in this sample may be carry-over from other donors' samples. This specimen was CD8+ T cells from cultured PBMCs, taken from culture after CMV antigen stimulation. The chain combines TRBV7-2 with TRBJ1-2; 9 nucleotides agree with TRBD1. CDR3 coding DNA: TGTGCCAGCAGCTTGGGACAGGGAGGCGGCTACACCTTC. It is translated as CASSLGQGGGYTF.